These 20 T cell receptor beta chains were sequenced from one sample in a study of T cell responses to AZD1222 COVID-19 vaccine. Clones were sequenced by immunoSEQ multiplex PCR, and TCRdb holds only the in-frame ones, with some missing. The table lists approximately 150,000 clones, roughly 91% of them singletons. Here the sequenced sample was peripheral blood, taken on day 0 of AZD1222 vaccination. The receptors derive from an adult in good health.

The rearrangement joins TRBV7-8 to TRBJ1-1; D call uncertain. The CDR3 spans 14 residues. V was clipped by 3 bases and J by 1 base, with 9 bases between them. The V gene's germline CDR1 is SGHVS and CDR2 FQNEAQ. The CDR3 is CASSLVHRNTEAFF. The CDR3 nucleotides read TGTGCCAGCAGCTTGGTGCACCGGAACACTGAAGCTTTCTTT.

The chain uses TRBV2 and TRBJ1-4; D remains unclear. The V end was cut by 3 bases, the J end by 5 bases, with 13 bases between. CDR1 and CDR2 from the germline V gene are SNHLY and FYNNEI. The CDR3 sequence is 15 residues long. The CDR3 reads CASSDTYATNEKLFF. CDR3 in DNA: TGTGCCAGCAGTGACACGTACGCCACAAATGAAAAACTGTTTTTT.

Concerning this clone itself: This sample includes further DNA sequences coding for the same CDR3. In nucleotides, the CDR3 is TGTGCCAGCAGTCTCGACCGACTAAATCAGCCCCAGCATTTT. Its translation: CASSLDRLNQPQHF. The chain carries TRBV2 and TRBJ1-5; D gene ambiguous. V lost 5 bases, J lost 4 bases, and 12 bases lay in between. Germline V gene data show CDR1 as SNHLY and CDR2 as FYNNEI. The CDR3 contains 14 residues.

CDR3: CASSLRDRYEQYF. CDR3 DNA sequence: TGTGCCAGCAGTTTACGGGACAGATACGAGCAGTACTTC. The chain uses TRBV27 and TRBJ2-7; TRBD1 agrees at 7 bases. The V gene end was trimmed by 2 bases and the J gene end by 4 bases; junction bases not matched to a gene: 2. The CDR3 totals 13 residues. Germline V gene data show CDR1 as MNHEY and CDR2 as SMNVEV (reference sequence).

The chain employs TRBV30 and TRBJ2-7; 10 bases are a match to TRBD2. The CDR3 is 16 amino acids. From germline, CDR1 is GTSNPN and CDR2 SVGIG (reference sequence). V dropped 0 bases and J dropped 8; count of bases not matched to a gene: 13. CDR3 coding DNA: TGTGCCTGGAGTGTAGGGGCAGCGGGAGGGCCCGACCAGCAGTACTTC. Amino acids: CAWSVGAAGGPDQQYF.

The CDR3 nucleotides read TGTGCCAGCAGCTTCGGGCGATTGGTTGGGATGAGCTACACCTTC. Translating it yields CASSFGRLVGMSYTF. V gene TRBV13 combines with J gene TRBJ1-2; the D is unclear. Germline loops: CDR1 PRHDT, CDR2 FYEKMQ (reference sequence). This CDR3 is 15 amino acids long. The ends were cut back, 3 bases at V and 9 bases at J, with 20 bases in the middle.

The gene calls are TRBV5-1 and TRBJ1-5; D not resolved. The CDR3 is made up of 15 amino acids. Germline-derived CDR1 and CDR2 are SGHRS and YFSETQ. The V gene lost 0 bases and the J gene lost 5 bases, with 12 bases spanning the gap. The CDR3 protein is CASSLAPGSDQPQHF. CDR3 bases: TGCGCCAGCAGCTTGGCCCCGGGCAGTGATCAGCCCCAGCATTTT.

This clone was counted only a few times. This chain uses TRBV29-1 with TRBJ2-7; 8 nucleotides agree with TRBD1. This CDR3 is built from 15 residues. CDR1 and CDR2 from the germline V gene are SQVTM and ANQGSEA. The junction had 11 bases not matched to a gene; V was cut back by 4 bases and J by 3 bases. DNA for the CDR3: TGCAGCGTTGGGGGGCCCGGACAGGGTGGCTACGAGCAGTACTTC. It is translated as CSVGGPGQGGYEQYF.

J is TRBJ1-1 and V is TRBV10-3, with no clear D. V was trimmed by 2 bases and J by 5 bases, leaving 15 bases between them. Germline CDR1 reads ENHRY; CDR2 reads SYGVKD. The CDR3 covers 15 residues. CDR3 sequence (DNA): TGTGCCATCAGTGAGGCTGTGGGTCGAGGGACTGAAGCTTTCTTT. Translated: CAISEAVGRGTEAFF.

J is TRBJ1-2 and V is TRBV5-1; 7 nucleotides match TRBD1. CDR3 length: 15 amino acids. Germline V CDR1 and CDR2: SGHRS, YFSETQ. V shed 1 base, J shed 6 bases, and the junction held 9 bases outside the gene matches. For the CDR3, the DNA is TGCGCCAGCAGCTTGACCGGGACAGAAATGCATGGCTACACCTTC. Residues: CASSLTGTEMHGYTF.

This clone was picked up one time. The chain employs TRBV3-1 (or the pseudogene TRBV3-2) and TRBJ2-7, with 7 positions matching TRBD2. V dropped 5 bases and J dropped 3; count of bases not matched to a gene: 7. Germline loops: CDR1 LGHDT, CDR2 YNNKEL (reference sequence). The CDR3 has 14 residues. CDR3 amino acids: CASSYSSGGYEQYF. The DNA for the CDR3 is TGTGCCAGCAGCTATAGTTCGGGGGGCTACGAGCAGTACTTC.

This chain joins TRBV5-4 and TRBJ1-2, with TRBD1 identical over 9 bases. The CDR3 extends over 12 amino acids. Trimming at V came to 5 bases and at J to 7 bases, leaving 3 bases not matched to a gene. Germline CDR1 SGHNT, CDR2 YYREEE (reference sequence). The CDR3 here is CASRQGASGYTF. The CDR3 nucleotides are TGTGCCAGCAGACAGGGGGCGTCTGGCTACACCTTC.

The chain employs TRBV6-5 and TRBJ1-6; no clear D. Germline CDR1 reads MNHEY; CDR2 reads SVGAGI. The V end lost 6 bases, the J end lost 6 bases, and 6 bases lay between the germline ends. CDR3 length: 12 residues. CDR3 coding DNA: TGTGCCAGCAGCGCCCTTAATTCACCCCTCCACTTT. Its translation: CASSALNSPLHF.

V and J are TRBV20-1 and TRBJ2-5, with 9 bases that match TRBD2. The germline CDR1 and CDR2 sequences are DFQATT and SNEGSKA (reference sequence). The CDR3 covers 15 residues. The junction had 10 bases not matched to a gene; V was cut back by 3 bases and J by 5 bases. CDR3 DNA sequence: TGCAGTGCTAGTCCCCCAGCGGGAGGACCCGAGACCCAGTACTTC. Translating it yields CSASPPAGGPETQYF.

The chain joins TRBV28 to TRBJ2-5, with D possibly being TRBD1 (6 bases). In germline, CDR1 is MDHEN, CDR2 SYDVKM. The CDR3 runs to 15 residues. V gave up 1 base and J gave up 2 bases, with 11 bases separating them. Written as DNA, the CDR3 is TGTGCCAGCAGTTTATCCACAGGGCGACAAGAGACCCAGTACTTC. Encoded protein: CASSLSTGRQETQYF.

This chain links TRBV21-1 with TRBJ1-5. TRBV21-1 is deemed a pseudogene. The CDR3 is 15 residues long. For the CDR3, the DNA is TGTGCCAGCAGCAAAGTGGTGGATAGCAATCAGCCCCAGCATTTT. Protein product: CASSKVVDSNQPQHF.

V is TRBV4-2 and J is TRBJ1-1; D not resolved. The germline V and J ends were trimmed by 5 bases and 11 bases, with 12 bases remaining between them. Germline CDR1 LGHNA, CDR2 YNFKEQ. The CDR3 runs to 11 residues. Here the CDR3 reads CASSYRGIAFF. For the CDR3, the DNA is TGTGCCAGCAGCTACCGGGGTATCGCTTTCTTT.

V and J are TRBV4-3 and TRBJ2-7, with D tentatively TRBD2 (5 bases). Germline V gene lookup returns CDR1 LGHNA and CDR2 YSLEER. V dropped 0 bases and J dropped 5 bases, with 11 bases sitting between them. The CDR3 sequence is 14 residues long. CDR3 nucleotide sequence: TGCGCCAGCAGCCAAGATCCGGGATCTGACGAGCAGTACTTC. This gives the protein CASSQDPGSDEQYF.

The DNA of the CDR3 is TGTGCCAGCAGCGCCTCGATGGATACGCAGTATTTT. Translated, it gives CASSASMDTQYF. This chain uses TRBV7-9 with TRBJ2-3, with unresolved D. Trimming took off 5 bases at V and 6 bases at J, with 9 bases between the two ends. Germline V gives CDR1 SEHNR, CDR2 FQNEAQ (reference sequence). The CDR3 totals 12 residues.

This chain links TRBV7-2 with TRBJ1-2; D is undetermined. With 5 bases removed from V and 1 base from J, the gap between germline ends came to 23 bases. Germline loops: CDR1 SGHTA, CDR2 FQGNSA. The CDR3 is 18 amino acids. In DNA form, the CDR3 reads TGTGCCAGCAGCCTACCGAACGCCCGGCCCTCGGGTAACTATGGCTACACCTTC. It encodes CASSLPNARPSGNYGYTF. Based on the CDR3 plus reference TRBV7-2 and TRBJ1-2, the full variable domain is GAGVSQSPSNKVTEKGKDVELRCDPISGHTALYWYRQSLGQGLEFLIYFQGNSAPDKSGLPSDRFSAERTGGSVSTLTIQRTQQEDSAVYLCASSLPNARPSGNYGYTFGSGTRLTVV.